A selection of T cell receptor beta chains follows, all from one sample in a study of immune evolution from preneoplasia to lung adenocarcinoma. The assay was immunoSEQ multiplex PCR, and TCRdb's table has in-frame clones only and misses some. The table includes a few thousand clones, more than 60% detected once. The sequencing sample was made of FFPE minimally invasive lung adenocarcinoma tissue. Receptor source: a person between 55 and 80 years old with lung adenocarcinoma. Each CDR3 is given with its conserved first and last residue. D genes are given only for firm matches.

D gene: TRBD1; V gene: TRBV6-6; CDR3 protein: CASKDRGYLNTEAFF
D gene: -; V gene: TRBV6-5; CDR3 protein: CASSLGQSYQPQHF
D gene: TRBD1; V gene: TRBV28; CDR3 protein: CASSFFRDRGGEETQYF
D gene: -; V gene: TRBV2; CDR3 protein: CASERQVEYEQYF
D gene: TRBD2; V gene: TRBV9; CDR3 protein: CASSASGTSSYEQYF
D gene: TRBD2; V gene: TRBV4-1; CDR3 protein: CASSDPLWASSGRGEQYF
D gene: -; V gene: TRBV5-5; CDR3 protein: CASSFSGLGEKLFF
D gene: -; V gene: TRBV4-3; CDR3 protein: CASSQDGSNNEQFF
D gene: TRBD2; V gene: TRBV7-9; CDR3 protein: CASSFLAGGTDTQYF
D gene: -; V gene: TRBV6-6; CDR3 protein: CASSDGRGTYEQYF
D gene: -; V gene: TRBV28; CDR3 protein: CASSLVGWDSPLHF
D gene: TRBD1; V gene: TRBV19; CDR3 protein: CASIRDRHEKLFF
D gene: -; V gene: TRBV27; CDR3 protein: CASSTLNGELFF
D gene: TRBD2; V gene: TRBV7-2; CDR3 protein: CVNGTELAGGCRDTQYF
D gene: -; V gene: TRBV6-5; CDR3 protein: CASSGPPRGIAEAFF
D gene: TRBD1; V gene: TRBV7-6; CDR3 protein: CASSPGQGHSPLHF
D gene: -; V gene: TRBV6-1; CDR3 protein: CASSEELARPQHF
D gene: TRBD2; V gene: TRBV19; CDR3 protein: CASSSREGVETQYF
D gene: -; V gene: TRBV27; CDR3 protein: CASSFSRGRDTEAFF
D gene: TRBD1; V gene: TRBV7-6; CDR3 protein: CASSFGQGSEKLFF
D gene: -; V gene: TRBV6-4; CDR3 protein: CASSLGETSTDTQYF
D gene: TRBD2; V gene: TRBV27; CDR3 protein: CASSLVGGAEETQYF
D gene: -; V gene: TRBV7-9; CDR3 protein: CASSARGGGPPNTGELFF
D gene: -; V gene: TRBV5-6; CDR3 protein: CASSTGTWETEAFF
D gene: TRBD1; V gene: TRBV15; CDR3 protein: CATSRGTGWFTEAFF
D gene: TRBD1; V gene: TRBV4-3; CDR3 protein: CASSQDPQGTYEQYF
D gene: TRBD2; V gene: TRBV15; CDR3 protein: CATSSNSGGAYEQYF
D gene: -; V gene: TRBV4-1; CDR3 protein: CASSHFYLQTVGTSYEQYF
D gene: -; V gene: TRBV6-5; CDR3 protein: CASSYTTGSNEKLFF
D gene: -; V gene: TRBV7-2; CDR3 protein: CASSLAAGSTDTQYF
D gene: -; V gene: TRBV19; CDR3 protein: CASRPQGSRETQYF
D gene: -; V gene: TRBV12-5; CDR3 protein: CASGLEGGSTEAFF
D gene: -; V gene: TRBV19; CDR3 protein: CASTPGGQRYEQYF
D gene: -; V gene: TRBV4-1; CDR3 protein: CASSQDWDTQTTTYGYTF
D gene: -; V gene: TRBV5-6; CDR3 protein: CASSSNTEAFF
D gene: -; V gene: TRBV2; CDR3 protein: CASSETWPRNTEAFF
D gene: TRBD1; V gene: TRBV18; CDR3 protein: CASSPPDRASAQHF
D gene: -; V gene: TRBV19; CDR3 protein: CASRDGANTGELFF
D gene: -; V gene: TRBV10-2; CDR3 protein: CASSESRSDGYTF
D gene: -; V gene: TRBV5-6; CDR3 protein: CASSSPRGAPAVVGYTF